This T cell receptor beta chain originates from a study of Ad26.COV2.S vaccination and SARS-CoV-2 variants. At the level of the study: The donor belonged to the COV1001 Ad26.COV2.S trial arm.

Sample treatment: around 19 received Ad26.COV2.S at low or high dose, single or two shots; several received placebo; per-sample allocation not given. Following the first vaccine or placebo injection, samples were taken on day 63. The V and J ends lost 4 bases and 6 bases, in that order; junction bases with no gene match: 7. The CDR3 length is 15 residues. CDR1 and CDR2 from the germline V gene are SGHRS and YFSETQ. Assay used: immunoSEQ multiplex PCR; TCRdb lists only in-frame clones, some missing. The table records over 400,000 clones, 85% to 90% of them present only once. This TCR was sampled from a person aged 18-65 years who received the Ad26.COV2.S COVID-19 vaccine or a placebo. This sequence joins TRBV5-1 and TRBJ2-3; TRBD2 matches at 11 bases. The sample consisted of peripheral blood, taken in a trial of Ad26.COV2.S vaccine versus placebo. This CDR3 is CASSLWTSGSDTQYF. As DNA, the CDR3 is TGCGCCAGCAGCCTCTGGACTAGCGGGTCCGATACGCAGTATTTT.